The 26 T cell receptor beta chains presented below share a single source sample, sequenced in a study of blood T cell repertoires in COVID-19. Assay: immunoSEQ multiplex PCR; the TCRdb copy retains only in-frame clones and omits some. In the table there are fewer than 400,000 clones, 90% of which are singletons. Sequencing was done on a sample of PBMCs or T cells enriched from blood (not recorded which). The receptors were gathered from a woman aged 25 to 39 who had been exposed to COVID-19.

In nucleotides, the CDR3 is TGTGCCAGCAGCCCAGGGACAGGGTTGTGGTATGGCTACACCTTC. It codes for CASSPGTGLWYGYTF. The rearrangement links TRBV11-2 to TRBJ1-2; 9 nucleotides line up with TRBD1. This CDR3 is built from 15 residues. V lost 5 bases, J lost 5 bases, and 9 bases stayed unmatched. The germline CDR1 and CDR2 sequences are SGHAT and FQNNGV. The full variable domain, in which reference TRBV11-2 and TRBJ1-2 provide the parts outside the CDR3, is EAGVAQSPRYKIIEKRQSVAFWCNPISGHATLYWYQQILGQGPKLLIQFQNNGVVDDSQLPKDRFSAERLKGVDSTLKIQPAKLEDSAVYLCASSPGTGLWYGYTFGSGTRLTVV.

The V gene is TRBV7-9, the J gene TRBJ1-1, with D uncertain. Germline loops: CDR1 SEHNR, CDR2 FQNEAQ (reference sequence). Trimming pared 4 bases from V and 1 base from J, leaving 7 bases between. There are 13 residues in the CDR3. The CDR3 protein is CASSSQQNTEAFF. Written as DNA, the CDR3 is TGTGCCAGCAGCTCACAACAGAACACTGAAGCTTTCTTT.

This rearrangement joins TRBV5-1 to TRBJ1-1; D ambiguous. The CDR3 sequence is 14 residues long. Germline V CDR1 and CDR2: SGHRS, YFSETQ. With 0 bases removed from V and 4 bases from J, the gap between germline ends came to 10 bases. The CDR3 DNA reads TGCGCCAGCAGCTTGGCCGGGGAGGTCACTGAAGCTTTCTTT. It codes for CASSLAGEVTEAFF.

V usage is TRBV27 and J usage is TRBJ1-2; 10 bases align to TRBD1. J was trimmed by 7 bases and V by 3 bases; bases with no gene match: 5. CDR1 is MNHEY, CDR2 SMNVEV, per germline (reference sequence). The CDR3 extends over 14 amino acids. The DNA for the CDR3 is TGTGCCAGCAGTTTCCGGGACAGGGGAAGTGGCTACACCTTC. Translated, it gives CASSFRDRGSGYTF.

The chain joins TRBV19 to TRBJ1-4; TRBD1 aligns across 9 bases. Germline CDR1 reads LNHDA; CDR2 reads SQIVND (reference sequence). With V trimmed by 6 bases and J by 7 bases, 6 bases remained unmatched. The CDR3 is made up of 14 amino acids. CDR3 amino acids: CASSPGTGSEKLFF. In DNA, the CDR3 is TGTGCCAGTAGCCCCGGGACAGGGTCTGAAAAACTGTTTTTT. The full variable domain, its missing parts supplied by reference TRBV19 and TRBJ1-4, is DGGITQSPKYLFRKEGQNVTLSCEQNLNHDAMYWYRQDPGQGLRLIYYSQIVNDFQKGDIAEGYSVSREKKESFPLTVTSAQKNPTAFYLCASSPGTGSEKLFFGSGTQLSVL.

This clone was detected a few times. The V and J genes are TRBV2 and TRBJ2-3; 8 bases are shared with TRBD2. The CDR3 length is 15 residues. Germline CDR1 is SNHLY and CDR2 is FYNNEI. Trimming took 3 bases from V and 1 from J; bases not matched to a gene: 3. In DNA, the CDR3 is TGTGCCAGCAGTGAGGCGGGGGGCCGCACAGATACGCAGTATTTT. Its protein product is CASSEAGGRTDTQYF.

The CDR3 region has the DNA TGTGCCAGCATTGAAGGGAGGGCCGGCGAGCAGTACTTC. Protein product: CASIEGRAGEQYF. The chain joins TRBV27 to TRBJ2-7; TRBD2 aligns across 7 bases. Per the germline V gene, CDR1 is MNHEY and CDR2 is SMNVEV (reference sequence). The CDR3 sequence is 13 residues long. Trimming removed 7 bases from V and 6 bases from J; junction bases left unmatched: 9.

The CDR3 reads CASSRTGAAGNTIYF. CDR3 nucleotide sequence: TGTGCCAGTAGCCGGACAGGGGCAGCTGGAAACACCATATATTTT. The V gene is TRBV19, the J gene TRBJ1-3; 9 bases match TRBD1. This CDR3 is built from 15 residues. Per the germline V gene, CDR1 is LNHDA and CDR2 is SQIVND (reference sequence). V gave up 6 bases and J gave up 2 bases; unmatched junction bases: 5.

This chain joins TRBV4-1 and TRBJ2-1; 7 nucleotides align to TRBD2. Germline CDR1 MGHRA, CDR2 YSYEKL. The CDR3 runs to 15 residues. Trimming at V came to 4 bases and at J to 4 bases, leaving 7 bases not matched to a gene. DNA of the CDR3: TGCGCCAGCAGCCCGTGGGGGGGGTCGTACAATGAGCAGTTCTTC. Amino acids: CASSPWGGSYNEQFF.

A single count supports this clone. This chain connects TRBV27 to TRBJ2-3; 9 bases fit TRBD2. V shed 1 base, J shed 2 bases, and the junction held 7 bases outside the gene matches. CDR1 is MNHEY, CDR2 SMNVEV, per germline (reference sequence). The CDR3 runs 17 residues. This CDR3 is CASSLLGSSGVTDTQYF. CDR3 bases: TGTGCCAGCAGTTTATTGGGTTCTAGCGGGGTCACAGATACGCAGTATTTT.

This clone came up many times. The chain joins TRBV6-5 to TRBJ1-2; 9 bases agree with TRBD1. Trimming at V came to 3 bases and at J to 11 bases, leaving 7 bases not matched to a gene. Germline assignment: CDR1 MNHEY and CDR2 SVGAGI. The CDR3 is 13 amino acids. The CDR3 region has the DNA TGTGCCAGCAGTTATCCGGGACAGGGTACATACACCTTC. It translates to CASSYPGQGTYTF.

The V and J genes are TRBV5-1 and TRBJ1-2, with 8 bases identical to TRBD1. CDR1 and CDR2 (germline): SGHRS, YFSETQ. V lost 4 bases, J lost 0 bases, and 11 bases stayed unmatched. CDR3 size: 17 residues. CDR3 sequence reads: CASSAGTGAASNYGYTF. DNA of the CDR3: TGCGCCAGCAGCGCCGGGACAGGAGCCGCCTCTAACTATGGCTACACCTTC.

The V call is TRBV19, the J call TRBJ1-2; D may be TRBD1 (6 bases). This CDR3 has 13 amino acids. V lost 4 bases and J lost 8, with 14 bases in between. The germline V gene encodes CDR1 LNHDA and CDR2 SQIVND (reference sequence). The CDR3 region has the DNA TGTGCCAGTAGTACACTCTACAGGGACGGCTACACCTTC. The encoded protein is CASSTLYRDGYTF.

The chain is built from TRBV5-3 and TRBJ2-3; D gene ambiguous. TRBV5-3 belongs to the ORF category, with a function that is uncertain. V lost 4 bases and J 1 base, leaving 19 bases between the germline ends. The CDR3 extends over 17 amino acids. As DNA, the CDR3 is TGTGCCAGAAGCCCTCGGCGGAACATGGATTGCACAGATACGCAGTATTTT. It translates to CARSPRRNMDCTDTQYF.

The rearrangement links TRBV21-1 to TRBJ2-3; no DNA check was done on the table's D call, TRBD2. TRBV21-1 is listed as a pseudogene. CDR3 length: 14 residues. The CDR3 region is CASRWSRATDTQYF. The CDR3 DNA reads TGTGCCAGCAGATGGTCCCGAGCAACAGATACGCAGTATTTT.

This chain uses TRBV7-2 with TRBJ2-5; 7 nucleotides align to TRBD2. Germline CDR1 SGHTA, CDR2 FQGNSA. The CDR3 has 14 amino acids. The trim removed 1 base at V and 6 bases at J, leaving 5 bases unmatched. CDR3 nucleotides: TGTGCCAGCAGCTTAGGGGGGGGTATGAAGACCCAGTACTTC. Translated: CASSLGGGMKTQYF. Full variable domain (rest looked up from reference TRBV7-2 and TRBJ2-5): GAGVSQSPSNKVTEKGKDVELRCDPISGHTALYWYRQSLGQGLEFLIYFQGNSAPDKSGLPSDRFSAERTGGSVSTLTIQRTQQEDSAVYLCASSLGGGMKTQYFGPGTRLLVL.

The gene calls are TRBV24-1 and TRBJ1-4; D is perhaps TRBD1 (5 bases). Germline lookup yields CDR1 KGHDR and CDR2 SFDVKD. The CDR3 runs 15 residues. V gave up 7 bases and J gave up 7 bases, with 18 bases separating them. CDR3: CATSESLGHVEKLFF. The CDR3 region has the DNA TGTGCCACCAGCGAAAGCCTGGGGCATGTTGAAAAACTGTTTTTT.

The CDR3 nucleotides are TGTGCCAGCATAAGGGACAGGGGTAGCTCCTATAATTCACCCCTCCACTTT. It yields the protein CASIRDRGSSYNSPLHF. J is TRBJ1-6 and V is TRBV2, with TRBD1 matching 10 bases. Losses at the gene ends were 7 bases for V and 0 bases for J; bases not matched to a gene: 6. Germline lookup yields CDR1 SNHLY and CDR2 FYNNEI. The CDR3 totals 17 residues. Full variable domain (outside the CDR3, taken from reference TRBV2 and TRBJ1-6): EPEVTQTPSHQVTQMGQEVILRCVPISNHLYFYWYRQILGQKVEFLVSFYNNEISEKSEIFDDQFSVERPDGSNFTLKIRSTKLEDSAMYFCASIRDRGSSYNSPLHFGNGTRLTVT.

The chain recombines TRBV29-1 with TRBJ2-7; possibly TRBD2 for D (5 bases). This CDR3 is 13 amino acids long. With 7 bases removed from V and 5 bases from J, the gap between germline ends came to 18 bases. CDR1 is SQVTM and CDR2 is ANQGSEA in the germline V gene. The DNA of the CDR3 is TGCAGCGCTAACGGGGTCTCTACCCACGAGCAGTACTTC. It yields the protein CSANGVSTHEQYF.

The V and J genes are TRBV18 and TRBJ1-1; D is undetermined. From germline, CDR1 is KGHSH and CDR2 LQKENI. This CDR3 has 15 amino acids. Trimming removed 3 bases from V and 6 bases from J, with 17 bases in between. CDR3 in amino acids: CASSPLIMRAAEAFF. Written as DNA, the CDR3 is TGTGCCAGCTCACCCCTCATTATGCGGGCGGCTGAAGCTTTCTTT.

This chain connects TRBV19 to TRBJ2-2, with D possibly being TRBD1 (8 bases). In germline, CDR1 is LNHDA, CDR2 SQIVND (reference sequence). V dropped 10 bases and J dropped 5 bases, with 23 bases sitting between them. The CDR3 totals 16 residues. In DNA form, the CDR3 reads TGTGCCACCTCGGACAGGGTCTGGCGGGGGACCGGGGAGCTGTTTTTT. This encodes CATSDRVWRGTGELFF.

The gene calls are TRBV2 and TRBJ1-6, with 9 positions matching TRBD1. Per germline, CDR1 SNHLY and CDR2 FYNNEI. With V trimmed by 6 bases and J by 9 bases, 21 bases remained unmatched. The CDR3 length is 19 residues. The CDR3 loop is CASRPIYRGRPVVSSPLHF. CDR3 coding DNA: TGTGCCAGCAGACCGATATACAGGGGGCGCCCCGTGGTATCTTCACCCCTCCACTTT.

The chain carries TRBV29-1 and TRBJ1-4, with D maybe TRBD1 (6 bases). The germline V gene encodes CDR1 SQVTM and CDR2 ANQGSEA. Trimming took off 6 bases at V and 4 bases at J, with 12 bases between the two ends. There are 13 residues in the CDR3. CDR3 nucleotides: TGCAGCGTGTTGACAGGCGTTAATGAAAAACTGTTTTTT. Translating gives CSVLTGVNEKLFF.

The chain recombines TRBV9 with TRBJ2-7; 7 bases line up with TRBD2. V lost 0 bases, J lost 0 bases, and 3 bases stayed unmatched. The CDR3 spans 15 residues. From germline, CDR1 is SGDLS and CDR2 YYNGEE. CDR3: CASSVGGGRSYEQYF. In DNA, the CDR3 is TGTGCCAGCAGCGTAGGGGGAGGGCGCTCCTACGAGCAGTACTTC.

The CDR3 DNA is TGTGCCTGGAGTCCCGGGACTACCTACGGGGAGCAGTACTTC. Amino acid sequence: CAWSPGTTYGEQYF. V is TRBV30 and J is TRBJ2-7, with 7 nucleotides matching TRBD2. V was pared by 2 bases and J by 7 bases, with 11 bases of the junction left unmatched. In germline, CDR1 is GTSNPN, CDR2 SVGIG (reference sequence). The CDR3 covers 14 residues.

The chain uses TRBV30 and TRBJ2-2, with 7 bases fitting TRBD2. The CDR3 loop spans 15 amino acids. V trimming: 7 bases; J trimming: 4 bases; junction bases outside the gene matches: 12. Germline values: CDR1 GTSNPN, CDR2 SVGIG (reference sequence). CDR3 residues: CASLGKRGVTGELFF. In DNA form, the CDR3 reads TGTGCCTCCCTTGGCAAGCGGGGTGTCACCGGGGAGCTGTTTTTT.